This T cell receptor beta chain was observed in a study of T cell repertoires in cytomegalovirus infection. Study context: The authors used CMV epitopes that were HLA-C-restricted (recently identified) and HLA-B-restricted (well studied). It can be stated that public TCR beta signatures indicated CMV infection as well as a matching HLA type.

TCRdb reprocessed the reads with MiXCR, giving one entry per CDR3 protein. The data contain just under 500,000 distinct CDR3 sequences, about 33% of them singletons. With respect to this clonotype: Its antigen is not known.

The sequence came from a human donor in good health (CMV status not recorded). Some clones in this sample may be carry-over from other donors' samples. Sequenced here: cultured PBMCs, sampled from culture after CMV antigen stimulation.

Here the CDR3 reads CAWSVGQGQPQHF. The CDR3 coding sequence is TGTGCCTGGAGTGTGGGGCAGGGCCAGCCCCAGCATTTT. The chain links TRBV30 to TRBJ1-5; D perhaps matches TRBD1 (5 bases). CDR1 is GTSNPN and CDR2 is SVGIG in the germline V gene (reference sequence). V was trimmed by 0 bases and J by 7 bases, leaving 10 bases between them. This CDR3 region has 13 residues.